This record looks at one T cell receptor (beta chain) sequence and its context. Its antigen remains unidentified. Per-nucleotide qualities are absent, and no much larger clonotype sits a single base away. The data are from a study of CD8 T cells in Susac syndrome (dated by TCRdb to the late 2010s). Study-level background: Whether CD8+ T cell activation and differentiation in Susac syndrome was antigen driven was tested using repertoire sequencing.

RNA was extracted using the RNeasy kit, and roughly 0.5 to 1 ug of the RNA was reverse transcribed with random hexamers. TCR beta CDR3 regions were amplified with the immunoSEQ multiplex PCR assay covering 54 Vbeta and 13 Jbeta segments. To correct PCR amplification bias, a synthetic template baseline was used for both primer optimization and computational correction. In the authors' own workflow: Only productive sequences were kept, with reads annotated to V, D and J genes according to IMGT and analyzed in immunoSEQ Analyzer. Clonality was computed as one minus Shannon entropy normalized by log2 of the number of productive unique sequences. Public and private clones were assessed among the 100 most prevalent clones of each patient and control. Susac-specific clones were defined as absent from healthy and MS cohorts, over a thousand published viral clones and other ImmuneACCESS disease sequences. TCRdb took the public reads, trimmed them with fastp at Q25, ran MiXCR for clone calling and kept in-frame beta chains. Each record represents a unique CDR3 protein, reported with the most common genes and DNA among its rows. For this entry, the V and J calls and clone size follow TCRdb and not the study's own pipeline. This sample gives about 160,000 distinct CDR3 sequences in total; roughly nine tenths of them show up just once. The ten largest clonotypes hold more than 0.07% of the sample.

High-throughput TCR beta sequencing profiled peripheral blood CD8+ and CD4+ T cells from healthy donors, Susac syndrome patients and multiple sclerosis patients. Healthy donors were age- and sex-matched controls. CD8+ TEMRA cells were enriched by FACS, while bulk CD8+ and CD4+ T cells were purified by magnetic negative isolation. Blood was drawn into EDTA tubes, processed within 24 hours, and PBMCs were isolated by density gradient centrifugation. PBMCs intended for TCR sequencing were cryopreserved in liquid nitrogen and were subsequently thawed in a 37 degrees C water bath. Purity of sorted or isolated CD4+, CD8+ and CD8+ TEMRA cells was at least 90%. Inclusive of the bounding cysteine and phenylalanine, the CDR3 is 14 residues long. Here the CDR3 DNA is all that survives: 42 bases in frame from base 1. Clipping removes 10 bases from V and 7 bases from J, with 12 as the unmatched junction base count. The germline V gene encodes CDR1 SGHAT and CDR2 FQNNGV.

The study at large found these results: The number of individuals in the TCR sequencing and HLA analysis was acknowledged as relatively small.

What was sequenced was CD4+ T cells from PBMCs. The receptor was derived from a human donor in good health. The V gene is TRBV11-2 and the J gene is TRBJ2-1; 8 junctional bases match TRBD1. The sequence in DNA is TGTGCCACTGACAGGGGACAAAGCGCGAATGAGCAGTTCTTC. It translates to CATDRGQSANEQFF.